These 7 T cell receptor beta chains came from one sample sequenced in a study of shared clonotypes between healthy human individuals. The protocol was immunoSEQ multiplex PCR, while the TCRdb copy is restricted to in-frame clones and leaves out a portion. This table has about 710,000 clones, just under 75% appearing once. Sequencing was performed on memory CD4+ T cells sorted from blood. Subset denoted: CD45RA-negative fraction. These receptors all come from a woman aged 25 to 39 in good health.

The rearrangement uses TRBV1 and TRBJ2-7; TRBD2 is the table's D call and was not checked against the DNA. TRBV1 is flagged as a pseudogene. The CDR3 is made up of 8 amino acids. CDR3 sequence (DNA): TGCACCAGCAGCCATCTCGACTTC. Amino acid sequence: CTSSHLDF.

The chain carries TRBV28 and TRBJ1-6, with TRBD1 matching over 9 bases. Germline CDR1 reads MDHEN; CDR2 reads SYDVKM. The CDR3 sequence is 15 residues long. J was trimmed by 10 bases and V by 5 bases; bases with no gene match: 9. DNA for the CDR3: TGTGCCAGCAGTCCCAGTGGACAGGGGAACTCACCCCTCCACTTT. It is translated as CASSPSGQGNSPLHF.

The chain uses TRBV5-4 and TRBJ2-2, with 9 positions matching TRBD2. This CDR3 has 16 amino acids. Germline-derived CDR1 and CDR2 are SGHNT and YYREEE (reference sequence). V lost 3 bases to trimming and J lost 2 bases; unmatched junction nucleotides: 5. Here the CDR3 DNA reads TGTGCCAGCAGCTCCGTGCGGGGGGGCAACACCGGGGAGCTGTTTTTT. Translating gives CASSSVRGGNTGELFF.

The chain combines TRBV5-1 with TRBJ1-4; D unresolved. This CDR3 is 13 amino acids long. Per the germline V gene, CDR1 is SGHRS and CDR2 is YFSETQ. The ends were cut back, 1 base at V and 8 bases at J, with 9 bases in the middle. CDR3 region: CASSLTPREKLFF. For the CDR3, the DNA is TGCGCCAGCAGCTTGACCCCCAGAGAAAAACTGTTTTTT.

This clone turned up a few times. The rearrangement links TRBV6-1 to TRBJ1-1; D is possibly TRBD1 (5 bases). V lost 3 bases to trimming and J lost 7 bases, with 9 bases between them. This CDR3 comprises 12 residues. The V gene's germline CDR1 is MNHNS and CDR2 SASEGT. In nucleotides, the CDR3 is TGTGCCAGCAGTGACCGGAGGGGTGAAGCTTTCTTT. Translated, it gives CASSDRRGEAFF.

This chain links TRBV28 with TRBJ1-5; D not certain. V lost 1 base, J lost 6 bases, and 13 bases lay in between. CDR3 size: 15 residues. Germline V gives CDR1 MDHEN, CDR2 SYDVKM. In nucleotides, the CDR3 is TGTGCCAGCAGTTTATATGGTCTGGGATTTCAGCCCCAGCATTTT. Translation: CASSLYGLGFQPQHF.

The V gene is TRBV5-6, the J gene TRBJ1-1, with D hard to call. Germline V CDR1 and CDR2: SGHDT, YYEEEE. Trimming left V 0 bases short and J 5 bases short, with 8 bases between. CDR3 size: 13 residues. CDR3 loop: CASSLDPGTEAFF. The CDR3 DNA reads TGTGCCAGCAGCTTGGATCCTGGGACTGAAGCTTTCTTT.